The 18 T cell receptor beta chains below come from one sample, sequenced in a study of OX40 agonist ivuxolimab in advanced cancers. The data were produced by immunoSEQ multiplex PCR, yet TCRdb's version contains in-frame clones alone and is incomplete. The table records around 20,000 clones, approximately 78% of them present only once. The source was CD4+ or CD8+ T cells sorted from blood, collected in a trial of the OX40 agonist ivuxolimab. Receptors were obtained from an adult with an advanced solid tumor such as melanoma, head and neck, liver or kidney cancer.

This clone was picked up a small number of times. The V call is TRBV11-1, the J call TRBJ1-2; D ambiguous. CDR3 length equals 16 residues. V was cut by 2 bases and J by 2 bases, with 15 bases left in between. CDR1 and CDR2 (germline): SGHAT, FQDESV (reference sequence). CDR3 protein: CASSLLGGPLNYGYTF. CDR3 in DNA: TGTGCCAGCAGCTTATTGGGAGGCCCCCTCAACTATGGCTACACCTTC.

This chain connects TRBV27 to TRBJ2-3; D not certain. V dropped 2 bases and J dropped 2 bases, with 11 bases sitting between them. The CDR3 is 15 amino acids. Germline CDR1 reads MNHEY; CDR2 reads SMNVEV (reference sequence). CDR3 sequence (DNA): TGTGCCAGCAGTTTAACACTTACAGTCACAGATACGCAGTATTTT. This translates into CASSLTLTVTDTQYF.

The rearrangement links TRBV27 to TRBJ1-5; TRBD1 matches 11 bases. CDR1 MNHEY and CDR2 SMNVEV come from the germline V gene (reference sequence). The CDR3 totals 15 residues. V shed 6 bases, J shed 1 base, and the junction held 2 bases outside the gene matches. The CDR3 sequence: CASRGTGGSNQPQHF. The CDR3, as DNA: TGTGCCAGCAGGGGGACAGGGGGGAGCAATCAGCCCCAGCATTTT.

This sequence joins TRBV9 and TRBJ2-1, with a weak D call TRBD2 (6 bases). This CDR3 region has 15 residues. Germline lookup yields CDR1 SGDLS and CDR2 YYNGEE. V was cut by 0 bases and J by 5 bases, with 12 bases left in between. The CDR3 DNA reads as TGTGCCAGCAGCGTAGCGGGAGAAAACCACAATGAGCAGTTCTTC. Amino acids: CASSVAGENHNEQFF.

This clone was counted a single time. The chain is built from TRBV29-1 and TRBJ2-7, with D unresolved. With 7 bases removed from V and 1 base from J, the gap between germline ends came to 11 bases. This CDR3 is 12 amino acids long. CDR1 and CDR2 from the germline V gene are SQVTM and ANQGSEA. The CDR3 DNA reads TGCAGCGCCACAGACGGATCCTACGAGCAGTACTTC. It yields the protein CSATDGSYEQYF.

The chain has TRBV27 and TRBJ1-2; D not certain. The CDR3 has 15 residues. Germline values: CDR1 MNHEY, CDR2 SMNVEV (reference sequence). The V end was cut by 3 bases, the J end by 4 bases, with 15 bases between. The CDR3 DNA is TGTGCCAGCAGTTTTCTGGGCAGTGGCTCCTATGGCTACACCTTC. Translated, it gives CASSFLGSGSYGYTF.

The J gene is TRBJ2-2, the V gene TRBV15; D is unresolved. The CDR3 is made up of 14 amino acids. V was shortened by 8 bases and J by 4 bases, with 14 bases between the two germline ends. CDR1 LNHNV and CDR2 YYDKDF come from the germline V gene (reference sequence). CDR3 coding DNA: TGTGCCACCGGACGATTCGGACGCACCGGGGAGCTGTTTTTT. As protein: CATGRFGRTGELFF.

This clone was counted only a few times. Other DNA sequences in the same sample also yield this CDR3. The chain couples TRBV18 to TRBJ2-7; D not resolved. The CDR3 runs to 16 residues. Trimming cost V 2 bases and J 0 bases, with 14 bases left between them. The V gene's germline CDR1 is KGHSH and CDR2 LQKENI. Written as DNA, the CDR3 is TGTGCCAGCTCACCAGGAGAGGTGGCCGCCTCCTACGAGCAGTACTTC. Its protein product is CASSPGEVAASYEQYF.

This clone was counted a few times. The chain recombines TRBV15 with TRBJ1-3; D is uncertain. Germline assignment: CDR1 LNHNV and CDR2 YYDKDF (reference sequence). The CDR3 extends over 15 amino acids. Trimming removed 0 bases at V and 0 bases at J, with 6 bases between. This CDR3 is CATSRERSSGNTIYF. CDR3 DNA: TGTGCCACCAGCAGAGAGAGGAGCTCTGGAAACACCATATATTTT.

CDR3 loop: CASKGGGLLDEQFF. The DNA for the CDR3 is TGTGCCAGTAAGGGCGGGGGCCTCTTGGATGAGCAGTTCTTC. This chain joins TRBV19 and TRBJ2-1, with D maybe TRBD2 (7 bases). Germline CDR1 and CDR2: LNHDA and SQIVND (reference sequence). The CDR3 is 14 residues long. Trimming cost V 7 bases and J 8 bases, with 18 bases left between them.

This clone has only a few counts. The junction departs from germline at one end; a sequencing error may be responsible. The CDR3 region has the DNA TGTGCCAGCAGTCCCACAGGGGGGCTACTTTTT. Translated: CASSPTGGLLF. The chain carries TRBV28 and TRBJ1-5, with TRBD1 identical over 8 bases. Per germline, CDR1 MDHEN and CDR2 SYDVKM. The CDR3 covers 11 residues.

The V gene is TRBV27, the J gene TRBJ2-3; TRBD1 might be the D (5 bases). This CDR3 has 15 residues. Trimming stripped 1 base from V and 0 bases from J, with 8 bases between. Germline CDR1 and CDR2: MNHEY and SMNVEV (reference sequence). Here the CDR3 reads CASSLWHRSTDTQYF. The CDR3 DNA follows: TGTGCCAGCAGTTTATGGCACAGGAGCACAGATACGCAGTATTTT.

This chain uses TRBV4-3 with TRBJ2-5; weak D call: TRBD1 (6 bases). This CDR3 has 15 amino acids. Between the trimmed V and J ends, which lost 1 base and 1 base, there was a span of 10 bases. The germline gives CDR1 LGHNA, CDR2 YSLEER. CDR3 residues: CASSQGDTTQETQYF. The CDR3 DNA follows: TGCGCCAGCAGCCAAGGGGACACGACCCAAGAGACCCAGTACTTC.

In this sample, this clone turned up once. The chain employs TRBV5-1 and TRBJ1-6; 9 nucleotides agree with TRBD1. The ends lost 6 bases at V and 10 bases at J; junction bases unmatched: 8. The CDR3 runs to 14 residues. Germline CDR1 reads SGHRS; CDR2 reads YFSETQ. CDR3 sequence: CASTEGTGRSPLHF. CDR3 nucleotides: TGCGCCAGCACGGAAGGGACAGGGCGATCACCCCTCCACTTT.

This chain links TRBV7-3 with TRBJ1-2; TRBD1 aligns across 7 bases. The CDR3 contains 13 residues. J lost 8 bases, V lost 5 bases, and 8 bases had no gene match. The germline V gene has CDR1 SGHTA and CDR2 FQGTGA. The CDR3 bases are TGTGCCAGCAGCCCGAACAGGGGCCAGGGCTACACCTTC. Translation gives CASSPNRGQGYTF.

This CDR3 reads CASPGLAAKETQYF. For the CDR3, the DNA is TGTGCCAGCCCGGGACTAGCGGCAAAAGAGACCCAGTACTTC. V and J are TRBV2 and TRBJ2-5; 11 nucleotides line up with TRBD2. In germline, CDR1 is SNHLY, CDR2 FYNNEI. This CDR3 contains 14 residues. J lost 3 bases, V lost 8 bases, and 5 bases had no gene match.

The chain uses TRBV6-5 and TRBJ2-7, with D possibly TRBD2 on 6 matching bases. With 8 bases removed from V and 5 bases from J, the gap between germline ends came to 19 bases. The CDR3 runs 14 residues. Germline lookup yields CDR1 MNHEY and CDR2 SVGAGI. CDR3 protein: CASHLILAPHEQYF. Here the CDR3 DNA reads TGTGCCAGCCATTTAATCCTAGCGCCCCACGAGCAGTACTTC.

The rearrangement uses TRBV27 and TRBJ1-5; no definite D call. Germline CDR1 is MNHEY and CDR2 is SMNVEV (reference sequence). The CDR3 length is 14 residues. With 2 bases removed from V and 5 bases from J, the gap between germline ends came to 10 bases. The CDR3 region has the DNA TGTGCCAGCAGTTTAGGGTCAGCTGATCAGCCCCAGCATTTT. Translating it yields CASSLGSADQPQHF.